This T cell receptor (beta chain) was retrieved from a study of cytomegalovirus exposure and HLA in healthy donors. At the level of the study: The roughly 110 validation repertoires were reported in a later analysis to have been generated on the same platform as the approximately 700 first-cohort repertoires.

The CDR3 loop spans 16 amino acids. CDR1 is SGHDN, CDR2 FVKESK, per germline. The V gene end was trimmed by 3 bases and the J gene end by 12 bases; junction bases not matched to a gene: 15. In regard to this clone: Its antigen is currently unknown.

Study results and caveats: The listing of approximately 160 TCR beta chains classed them as cytomegalovirus-associated. TCR sequences were mostly rare, though some public TCRs occurred in many donors. Cytomegalovirus status was reportedly diagnosed by the classifier with high specificity and sensitivity.

Sequenced by immunoSEQ multiplex PCR; TCRdb stores in-frame clones only, minus some. Among under 200,000 clones, 86% were seen once, and the ten largest hold under 7%. The chain links TRBV14 to TRBJ2-1; 9 bases map to TRBD2. The clonotype originates from a woman in her 30s in good health and CMV-seronegative. The specimen was PBMCs. The DNA for the CDR3 is TGTGCCAGCAGCCAGGGAACTCGAGCGGGGGGTCTGTTGCAGTTCTTC. Its protein product is CASSQGTRAGGLLQFF.